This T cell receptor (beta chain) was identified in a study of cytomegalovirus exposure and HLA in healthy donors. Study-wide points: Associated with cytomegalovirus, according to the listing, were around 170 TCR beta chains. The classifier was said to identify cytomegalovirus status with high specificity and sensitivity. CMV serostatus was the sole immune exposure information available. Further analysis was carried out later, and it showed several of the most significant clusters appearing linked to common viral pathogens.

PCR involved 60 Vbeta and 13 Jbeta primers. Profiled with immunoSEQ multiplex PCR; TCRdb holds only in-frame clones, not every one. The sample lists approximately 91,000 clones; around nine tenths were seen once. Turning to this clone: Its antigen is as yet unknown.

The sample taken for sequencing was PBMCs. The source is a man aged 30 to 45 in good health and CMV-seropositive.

CDR3 nucleotide sequence: TGTGCCAGCAGCTCCTTACCCGGGACTATGGAGACCCAGTACTTC. It specifies CASSSLPGTMETQYF. This chain links TRBV11-2 with TRBJ2-5; 7 nucleotides line up with TRBD2. CDR3 length equals 15 residues. Germline lookup yields CDR1 SGHAT and CDR2 FQNNGV. V lost 4 bases to trimming and J lost 5 bases; unmatched junction nucleotides: 10.